The 9 T cell receptor beta chains below all came from one sample that was sequenced in a study of blood T cell repertoires in COVID-19 (dated by TCRdb to the early 2020s). Libraries came from the immunoSEQ multiplex PCR assay. The immuneACCESS repertoire file appears here via TCRdb, limited to in-frame rearrangements. These files lack a portion of the clones; in checked studies, under half of the deficit traces to unresolved V genes, and the cause of the others is not known. The sample profile shows some 140,000 clones; around 78% of them were found once. The leading ten clones occupy roughly a tenth of the sample. Specimen: peripheral blood. These receptors all come from a human donor in a cohort sampled during active COVID-19.

The rearrangement uses TRBV7-9 and TRBJ2-2; D is uncertain. The germline V and J ends were trimmed by 0 bases and 6 bases, with 11 bases remaining between them. CDR1 is SEHNR, CDR2 FQNEAQ, per germline (reference sequence). The CDR3 has 15 amino acids. The CDR3 DNA follows: TGTGCCAGCAGCTTAGCGTTCCAGTCCCCCGGGGAGCTGTTTTTT. Protein: CASSLAFQSPGELFF.

V is TRBV7-3 and J is TRBJ2-3, with 10 positions matching TRBD2. With V trimmed by 1 base and J by 0 bases, 7 bases remained unmatched. The germline CDR1 and CDR2 sequences are SGHTA and FQGTGA. This CDR3 region has 18 residues. The CDR3 DNA reads TGTGCCAGCAGCTTAATGTCTAGCGGGGGAACTAGCACAGATACGCAGTATTTT. Encoded protein: CASSLMSSGGTSTDTQYF.

V and J are TRBV7-9 and TRBJ2-7; no firm D call. V lost 8 bases, J lost 4 bases, and 9 bases lay in between. The CDR3 totals 11 residues. Germline loops: CDR1 SEHNR, CDR2 FQNEAQ (reference sequence). The CDR3 sequence is CASQKLYEQYF. The CDR3 nucleotides are TGTGCCAGCCAGAAATTGTACGAGCAGTACTTC.

The gene calls are TRBV7-9 and TRBJ2-5, with D possibly TRBD2 on 5 matching bases. The CDR3 is 15 amino acids. V was pared by 4 bases and J by 0 bases, with 12 bases between. Germline CDR1 and CDR2: SEHNR and FQNEAQ (reference sequence). The CDR3 protein is CASSSGRVYQETQYF. The CDR3 bases are TGTGCCAGCAGCTCCGGGCGGGTGTACCAAGAGACCCAGTACTTC. Looking up the rest from reference TRBV7-9 and TRBJ2-5 gives the full variable domain: DTGVSQNPRHKITKRGQNVTFRCDPISEHNRLYWYRQTLGQGPEFLTYFQNEAQLEKSRLLSDRFSAERPKGSFSTLEIQRTEQGDSAMYLCASSSGRVYQETQYFGPGTRLLVL.

The genes are TRBV5-1 and TRBJ2-7; no reliable D call. CDR3 length: 13 residues. With 0 bases removed from V and 3 bases from J, the gap between germline ends came to 7 bases. The germline V gene has CDR1 SGHRS and CDR2 YFSETQ. The CDR3 DNA reads TGCGCCAGCAGCTTGGGACTCAACTACGAGCAGTACTTC. The encoded protein is CASSLGLNYEQYF.

The chain has TRBV6-1 and TRBJ2-1; 8 bases line up with TRBD1. Trimming cost V 6 bases and J 12 bases; bases outside gene matches: 4. The CDR3 runs 11 residues. Germline CDR1 is MNHNS and CDR2 is SASEGT. CDR3 region: CASRTDRGQFF. The CDR3 bases are TGTGCCAGCAGGACCGACAGGGGGCAGTTCTTC.

The gene calls are TRBV30 and TRBJ2-7; D ambiguous. The ends were cut back, 3 bases at V and 2 bases at J, with 11 bases in the middle. The germline gives CDR1 GTSNPN, CDR2 SVGIG (reference sequence). This CDR3 has 13 residues. The CDR3 sequence: CAWRAGLPYEQYF. CDR3 nucleotide sequence: TGTGCCTGGAGGGCAGGCCTCCCCTACGAGCAGTACTTC.

V usage is TRBV7-2 and J usage is TRBJ2-1, with D possibly matching TRBD2 (6 bases). In germline, CDR1 is SGHTA, CDR2 FQGNSA. The CDR3 loop spans 15 amino acids. V lost 1 base to trimming and J lost 0 bases, with 7 bases between them. CDR3 in DNA: TGTGCCAGCAGCTTAGTGCGGGGCTCCTACAATGAGCAGTTCTTC. It codes for CASSLVRGSYNEQFF.

This clone was seen just once. The J gene is TRBJ1-5, the V gene TRBV27; a weak D match, TRBD1 (5 bases). The germline V and J ends were trimmed by 4 bases and 4 bases, with 14 bases remaining between them. The CDR3 consists of 15 residues. From germline, CDR1 is MNHEY and CDR2 SMNVEV (reference sequence). As DNA, the CDR3 is TGTGCCAGCAGTTCCCGACAGCAGAATAATCAGCCCCAGCATTTT. Residues: CASSSRQQNNQPQHF.